This passage covers 16 T cell receptor beta chains from one sample sequenced in a study of blood T cells in healthy people across ages. PCR was performed a second time for roughly 7 to 12 cycles using a sample-barcoded 5' primer and a J-beta primer mix. TCRdb reprocessed the 5' RACE reads with MiXCR, giving one entry per CDR3 protein. Of 850,000 to 1,300,000 distinct CDR3 sequences in the sample, around 43% were seen once. Sequenced input: blood. Source of these receptors: a woman in her sixties or seventies in good health.

The chain recombines TRBV11-2 with TRBJ2-4; possible D gene TRBD2, 6 bases. Trimming cost V 8 bases and J 0 bases, with 14 bases left between them. This CDR3 has 15 residues. Germline V CDR1 and CDR2: SGHAT, FQNNGV. The CDR3 DNA is TGTGCCAGCGGAAGGCCGGGACTAGCCAAAAACATTCAGTACTTC. Protein product: CASGRPGLAKNIQYF. Full variable domain (outside the CDR3, taken from reference TRBV11-2 and TRBJ2-4): EAGVAQSPRYKIIEKRQSVAFWCNPISGHATLYWYQQILGQGPKLLIQFQNNGVVDDSQLPKDRFSAERLKGVDSTLKIQPAKLEDSAVYLCASGRPGLAKNIQYFGAGTRLSVL.

The V and J genes are TRBV12-3 or TRBV12-4 and TRBJ2-3; no clear D. Trimming stripped 3 bases from V and 5 bases from J, with 12 bases between. The CDR3 covers 14 residues. CDR3 bases: TGTGCCAGCAGTTTTGGGGTGGCAGGAGATACGCAGTATTTT. The encoded protein is CASSFGVAGDTQYF.

In this sample, this clonotype turned up a few times. The chain recombines TRBV29-1 with TRBJ1-2, with 7 bases lining up with TRBD1. The CDR3 contains 15 residues. CDR1 is SQVTM, CDR2 ANQGSEA, per germline. In DNA form, the CDR3 reads TGCAGTGCCAGCCCGGGGCAGGGGGTAAACTATGGCTACACCTTC. This codes for CSASPGQGVNYGYTF.

This chain links TRBV7-9 with TRBJ2-1; TRBD2 agrees at 14 bases. Germline V gene lookup returns CDR1 SEHNR and CDR2 FQNEAQ (reference sequence). After removal of 5 bases from V and 9 bases from J, the junction contained 12 bases not matched to a gene. The CDR3 extends over 17 amino acids. As DNA, the CDR3 is TGTGCCAGCAGCCACCCGACTAGCGGGAGGGTTATCAGTGAGCAGTTCTTC. Translated, it gives CASSHPTSGRVISEQFF.

This clonotype showed up just a few times. This chain links TRBV11-2 with TRBJ2-7; TRBD2 aligns across 9 bases. V was clipped by 0 bases and J by 2 bases; unmatched bases: 11. From germline, CDR1 is SGHAT and CDR2 FQNNGV. The CDR3 spans 18 residues. The CDR3 DNA follows: TGTGCCAGCAGCTTAGATCATAGTACTAGCGGGCACCCCTACGAGCAGTACTTC. It yields the protein CASSLDHSTSGHPYEQYF.

V usage is TRBV24-1 and J usage is TRBJ2-5; possible D gene TRBD2, 5 bases. This CDR3 spans 11 amino acids. Germline V gene sequence: CDR1 KGHDR, CDR2 SFDVKD. The V end lost 5 bases, the J end lost 9 bases, and 9 bases lay between the germline ends. CDR3 sequence: CATSGGAAQYF. The DNA for the CDR3 is TGTGCCACCAGTGGCGGAGCGGCCCAGTACTTC.

CDR3 protein: CASSLVAVGLISSSYEQYF. In nucleotides, the CDR3 is TGCGCCAGCAGCTTGGTGGCGGTCGGACTAATCTCGAGCTCCTACGAGCAGTACTTC. This chain uses TRBV5-1 with TRBJ2-7, with a possible D match to TRBD2 (6 bases). The length of the CDR3 is 19 residues. Looked up from germline, CDR1 is SGHRS and CDR2 is YFSETQ. V lost 0 bases to trimming and J lost 0 bases, with 22 bases between them.

This clonotype was seen a few times. The CDR3 loop is CASSEEVVRDTQYF. CDR3 coding DNA: TGTGCCAGCAGTGAGGAGGTTGTGAGGGATACGCAGTATTTT. The V call is TRBV27, the J call TRBJ2-3; D possibly corresponds to TRBD2 (5 bases). The ends were cut back, 5 bases at V and 6 bases at J, with 15 bases in the middle. The CDR3 loop spans 14 amino acids. Germline CDR1 and CDR2: MNHEY and SMNVEV (reference sequence).

Of note for this clonotype: The junction departs from germline at one end; a sequencing error may be responsible. This sequence joins TRBV12-3 or TRBV12-4 and TRBJ2-7; D is uncertain. Near its end, the DNA agrees better with TRBJ2-5, so the J call may be wrong. This CDR3 region has 14 residues. The CDR3 is CASSFTGGQGTQYF. CDR3 sequence (DNA): TGTGCCAGCAGTTTTACTGGCGGCCAAGGGACCCAGTACTTC.

J is TRBJ2-5 and V is TRBV5-4; TRBD1 matches 7 bases. The CDR3 covers 14 residues. The V and J ends lost 0 bases and 10 bases, in that order; junction bases with no gene match: 9. Looked up from germline, CDR1 is SGHNT and CDR2 is YYREEE (reference sequence). The DNA for the CDR3 is TGTGCCAGCAGCTTGGCCGGTACCACAGGGGACCAGTACTTC. Its translation: CASSLAGTTGDQYF.

V usage is TRBV20-1 and J usage is TRBJ1-1; D gene ambiguous. With 6 bases removed from V and 6 bases from J, the gap between germline ends came to 14 bases. Germline CDR1 reads DFQATT; CDR2 reads SNEGSKA (reference sequence). The length of the CDR3 is 12 residues. Written as DNA, the CDR3 is TGCAGTGCGTCAATAGGACTCCCTGAAGCTTTCTTT. Translation: CSASIGLPEAFF.

This clonotype was observed a handful of times. The J gene is TRBJ2-7, the V gene TRBV29-1; 13 bases align to TRBD2. This CDR3 has 15 residues. The V gene end was trimmed by 6 bases and the J gene end by 10 bases; junction bases not matched to a gene: 15. Germline values: CDR1 SQVTM, CDR2 ANQGSEA. The CDR3 DNA sequence: TGCAGCGTCTTAGGACTAGCGGGAGTATCGGCGGCCCAGTACTTC. Its translation is CSVLGLAGVSAAQYF.

At least ten counts were recorded for this clonotype. The rearrangement links TRBV5-1 to TRBJ2-5, with a tentative D call TRBD1 (5 bases). Looked up from germline, CDR1 is SGHRS and CDR2 is YFSETQ. The V and J ends lost 0 bases and 2 bases respectively, with 11 bases between them. The CDR3 runs to 15 residues. The CDR3 DNA reads as TGCGCCAGCAGCTTGGAAGGCAGGGTTCAAGAGACCCAGTACTTC. This translates into CASSLEGRVQETQYF.

V usage is TRBV20-1 and J usage is TRBJ2-3; D may be TRBD1 or TRBD2 (6 bases each). Trimming shortened V by 3 bases and J by 4 bases, and 17 bases separated the two germline ends. Germline V gene data show CDR1 as DFQATT and CDR2 as SNEGSKA (reference sequence). This CDR3 region has 15 residues. This CDR3 is CSASLDGGSADTQYF. The CDR3 DNA follows: TGCAGTGCTAGTTTGGACGGGGGCTCGGCAGATACGCAGTATTTT.

This chain links TRBV7-7 with TRBJ2-3, with 11 nucleotides matching TRBD2. CDR1 and CDR2 (germline): SSHAT, FNYEAQ (reference sequence). Trimming cost V 3 bases and J 5 bases; bases outside gene matches: 7. The CDR3 is 16 residues long. The CDR3 DNA follows: TGTGCCAGCAGCTTGGGACTAGCGGCTACGAGAGATACGCAGTATTTT. This gives the protein CASSLGLAATRDTQYF. Full variable domain (rest looked up from reference TRBV7-7 and TRBJ2-3): GAGVSQSPRYKVTKRGQDVTLRCDPISSHATLYWYQQALGQGPEFLTYFNYEAQPDKSGLPSDRFSAERPEGSISTLTIQRTEQRDSAMYRCASSLGLAATRDTQYFGPGTRLTVL.

The genes are TRBV20-1 and TRBJ2-5; D uncertain. This CDR3 is 12 amino acids long. The germline V gene has CDR1 DFQATT and CDR2 SNEGSKA (reference sequence). Trimming cost V 2 bases and J 5 bases, with 9 bases left between them. CDR3 residues: CSARSPYETQYF. CDR3 nucleotide sequence: TGCAGTGCTAGATCCCCCTATGAGACCCAGTACTTC.